The 22 T cell receptor beta chains below come from one sample, sequenced in a study of blood T cell repertoires in COVID-19. TCRdb's copy holds only in-frame clones and misses some; the assay was immunoSEQ multiplex PCR. In the table there are 50,000 to 70,000 clones, around 65% of which are singletons. Input material: PBMCs or T cells enriched from blood (not recorded which). Every receptor here comes from a woman aged 55-70 years who had been exposed to COVID-19.

This clone was counted between two and nine times. The V and J genes are TRBV19 and TRBJ1-2, with 9 bases matching TRBD1. The CDR3 totals 14 residues. The germline gives CDR1 LNHDA, CDR2 SQIVND (reference sequence). Trimming removed 7 bases from V and 4 bases from J; junction bases left unmatched: 7. The CDR3 DNA follows: TGTGCCAGTAAATCGGACAGGGGAAGCTATGGCTACACCTTC. It specifies CASKSDRGSYGYTF.

The chain carries TRBV25-1 and TRBJ1-4; no firm D call. Between the trimmed V and J ends, which lost 2 bases and 6 bases, there was a span of 7 bases. The germline gives CDR1 MGHDK, CDR2 SYGVNS. The CDR3 is 13 residues long. The CDR3, as DNA: TGTGCCAGCAGTGAAATGTTAGATGAAAAACTGTTTTTT. It encodes CASSEMLDEKLFF.

This chain links TRBV6-5 with TRBJ1-5; D remains unclear. Germline V lookup: CDR1 MNHEY, CDR2 SVGAGI. Trimming cost V 5 bases and J 11 bases, with 19 bases left between them. This CDR3 region has 14 residues. CDR3 loop: CASSPMAGLGAQHF. In DNA, the CDR3 is TGTGCCAGCAGTCCTATGGCCGGCCTCGGGGCCCAGCATTTT.

The chain has TRBV30 and TRBJ2-3, with 8 bases that match TRBD2. The germline V gene has CDR1 GTSNPN and CDR2 SVGIG (reference sequence). Trimming took 8 bases from V and 4 from J; bases not matched to a gene: 11. The CDR3 consists of 14 residues. The CDR3 sequence is CATQSGGRADTQYF. Written as DNA, the CDR3 is TGTGCCACCCAAAGCGGGGGACGGGCAGATACGCAGTATTTT. Complete variable domain (other parts from reference TRBV30 and TRBJ2-3): SQTIHQWPATLVQPVGSPLSLECTVEGTSNPNLYWYRQAAGRGLQLLFYSVGIGQISSEVPQNLSASRPQDRQFILSSKKLLLSDSGFYLCATQSGGRADTQYFGPGTRLTVL.

The CDR3 sequence: CASRHGGPGNQPQHF. The CDR3 DNA sequence: TGTGCCAGCAGGCACGGGGGGCCGGGCAATCAGCCCCAGCATTTT. The chain links TRBV28 to TRBJ1-5, with a possible D match to TRBD1 (6 bases). This CDR3 region has 15 residues. Germline CDR1 MDHEN, CDR2 SYDVKM. V gave up 6 bases and J gave up 2 bases, with 14 bases separating them.

The chain joins TRBV20-1 to TRBJ1-1; 11 nucleotides align to TRBD1. J lost 2 bases, V lost 3 bases, and 5 bases had no gene match. Germline V CDR1 and CDR2: DFQATT, SNEGSKA (reference sequence). The length of the CDR3 is 15 residues. CDR3 loop: CSASRDRGLNTEAFF. The CDR3 nucleotides are TGCAGTGCTAGTAGGGACAGGGGGTTAAACACTGAAGCTTTCTTT.

V and J are TRBV30 and TRBJ1-2; 8 bases line up with TRBD1. CDR3 length: 12 amino acids. The germline V gene has CDR1 GTSNPN and CDR2 SVGIG (reference sequence). The V and J ends lost 8 bases and 6 bases, in that order; junction bases with no gene match: 8. The CDR3 spells CAGDRLKNGYTF. DNA of the CDR3: TGTGCCGGGGACAGGTTAAAGAATGGCTACACCTTC. The full variable domain, with the rest looked up from reference TRBV30 and TRBJ1-2, is SQTIHQWPATLVQPVGSPLSLECTVEGTSNPNLYWYRQAAGRGLQLLFYSVGIGQISSEVPQNLSASRPQDRQFILSSKKLLLSDSGFYLCAGDRLKNGYTFGSGTRLTVV.

V and J are TRBV28 and TRBJ1-5, with D maybe TRBD1 (5 bases). Trimming took 3 bases from V and 0 from J, leaving 9 bases between them. CDR3 length: 15 residues. CDR1 and CDR2 from the germline V gene are MDHEN and SYDVKM. This CDR3 is CASSLGGDSNQPQHF. The CDR3 DNA is TGTGCCAGCAGTTTGGGGGGGGATAGCAATCAGCCCCAGCATTTT.

The V gene is TRBV7-6, the J gene TRBJ2-7; D possibly corresponds to TRBD2 (5 bases). The CDR3 is made up of 13 amino acids. Germline V gives CDR1 SGHVS, CDR2 FNYEAQ. V was trimmed by 1 base and J by 5 bases, leaving 9 bases between them. CDR3 in DNA: TGTGCCAGCAGCTTAGATCCGAGGGACGAGCAGTACTTC. Translation: CASSLDPRDEQYF.

The chain links TRBV30 to TRBJ2-2; tentatively, D is TRBD2 (7 bases). The length of the CDR3 is 15 residues. The germline V gene encodes CDR1 GTSNPN and CDR2 SVGIG (reference sequence). The V end lost 8 bases, the J end lost 0 bases, and 16 bases lay between the germline ends. The CDR3 bases are TGTGCCGGGAAGGGGGGGAAAACGAACACCGGGGAGCTGTTTTTT. It translates to CAGKGGKTNTGELFF. The entire variable domain, with the rest obtained from reference TRBV30 and TRBJ2-2, is as follows: SQTIHQWPATLVQPVGSPLSLECTVEGTSNPNLYWYRQAAGRGLQLLFYSVGIGQISSEVPQNLSASRPQDRQFILSSKKLLLSDSGFYLCAGKGGKTNTGELFFGEGSRLTVL.

The CDR3 spells CASSQGNRETGELFF. CDR3 in DNA: TGTGCCAGCAGCCAAGGGAACAGGGAAACCGGGGAGCTGTTTTTT. The V call is TRBV3-1 (or the pseudogene TRBV3-2), the J call TRBJ2-2; a possible D gene is TRBD1 (6 bases). The germline V gene has CDR1 LGHDT and CDR2 YNNKEL (reference sequence). The CDR3 is made up of 15 amino acids. V was cut by 1 base and J by 5 bases, with 11 bases left in between.

This chain joins TRBV28 and TRBJ1-3, with a possible D match to TRBD1 (5 bases). V dropped 7 bases and J dropped 0 bases, with 13 bases sitting between them. Germline values: CDR1 MDHEN, CDR2 SYDVKM. The CDR3 has 15 amino acids. The CDR3 DNA reads TGTGCCAGCACGGGGGGACGCGACTCTGGAAACACCATATATTTT. It yields the protein CASTGGRDSGNTIYF.

The chain carries TRBV3-1 (or the pseudogene TRBV3-2) and TRBJ2-3, with D possibly TRBD2 on 5 matching bases. With 0 bases removed from V and 5 bases from J, the gap between germline ends came to 15 bases. Germline lookup yields CDR1 LGHDT and CDR2 YNNKEL (reference sequence). This CDR3 region has 16 residues. As DNA, the CDR3 is TGTGCCAGCAGCCAAGAGAGAGGGTTGTTAGTAGATACGCAGTATTTT. Translation gives CASSQERGLLVDTQYF.

This clone came up a few times. V usage is TRBV9 and J usage is TRBJ2-1, with D possibly being TRBD2 (6 bases). Trimming removed 3 bases at V and 9 bases at J, with 16 bases between. Germline V gene sequence: CDR1 SGDLS, CDR2 YYNGEE. This CDR3 has 14 amino acids. This chain's CDR3 is CASSGLGVLGEQFF. The CDR3 DNA sequence: TGTGCCAGCAGCGGACTAGGGGTATTGGGTGAGCAGTTCTTC. Variable domain in full (rest from reference TRBV9 and TRBJ2-1): DSGVTQTPKHLITATGQRVTLRCSPRSGDLSVYWYQQSLDQGLQFLIQYYNGEERAKGNILERFSAQQFPDLHSELNLSSLELGDSALYFCASSGLGVLGEQFFGPGTRLTVL.

This clone has only a few counts. The CDR3 sequence is CASNSAEWTYNEQFF. CDR3 nucleotides: TGTGCCAGCAATTCAGCGGAGTGGACCTACAATGAGCAGTTCTTC. The V and J genes are TRBV21-1 and TRBJ2-1; the table's D gene call, TRBD2, was not cross checked with the DNA. TRBV21-1 corresponds to a pseudogene. The CDR3 length is 15 residues.

J is TRBJ1-4 and V is TRBV30; maybe TRBD1 (6 bases). This CDR3 has 13 amino acids. V lost 7 bases to trimming and J lost 7 bases, with 16 bases between them. Germline-derived CDR1 and CDR2 are GTSNPN and SVGIG (reference sequence). This chain's CDR3 is CASLEGETEKLFF. For the CDR3, the DNA is TGTGCCTCCCTAGAGGGGGAAACTGAAAAACTGTTTTTT.

The chain links TRBV6-1 to TRBJ2-1; TRBD1 might be the D (5 bases). CDR3 length: 16 amino acids. V was trimmed by 2 bases and J by 0 bases, leaving 11 bases between them. The germline V gene has CDR1 MNHNS and CDR2 SASEGT. Written as DNA, the CDR3 is TGTGCCAGCAGTGAACCCGACAGCAGCTCCTACAATGAGCAGTTCTTC. Encoded protein: CASSEPDSSSYNEQFF.

This clone was observed a handful of times. V is TRBV3-1 (or the pseudogene TRBV3-2) and J is TRBJ2-5; D gene unclear. CDR1 and CDR2 from the germline V gene are LGHDT and YNNKEL (reference sequence). The CDR3 loop spans 14 amino acids. Deletions cut 0 bases from V and 5 bases from J, with 10 bases between. The CDR3 loop is CASSQDSSRETQYF. As DNA, the CDR3 is TGTGCCAGCAGCCAAGATAGTTCACGGGAGACCCAGTACTTC.

V is TRBV27 and J is TRBJ2-2; no definite D call. V shed 4 bases and J shed 1 base, with 4 bases lying between them. The CDR3 covers 13 residues. Germline V gene sequence: CDR1 MNHEY, CDR2 SMNVEV (reference sequence). CDR3: CASSWQNTGELFF. In DNA form, the CDR3 reads TGTGCCAGCAGTTGGCAGAACACCGGGGAGCTGTTTTTT.

This sequence joins TRBV28 and TRBJ2-7; 11 bases fit TRBD2. V lost 10 bases, J lost 5 bases, and 7 bases stayed unmatched. The CDR3 has 13 residues. CDR1 and CDR2 (germline): MDHEN, SYDVKM. The CDR3 bases are TGTGCCATAACTAGCGGGAGTCCCCACGAGCAGTACTTC. It is translated as CAITSGSPHEQYF.

The rearrangement uses TRBV6-2 or TRBV6-3 and TRBJ2-7; possibly TRBD2 for D (5 bases). This CDR3 has 14 amino acids. Germline-derived CDR1 and CDR2 are MNHEY and SVGEGT. Between the trimmed V and J ends, which lost 5 bases and 6 bases, there was a span of 17 bases. CDR3 sequence: CASSPTGLTSEQYF. DNA for the CDR3: TGTGCCAGCAGTCCGACCGGACTCACGAGCGAGCAGTACTTC.

This chain connects TRBV5-4 to TRBJ1-1, with a weak D call TRBD1 (5 bases). V gave up 0 bases and J gave up 0 bases, with 12 bases separating them. CDR3 length equals 16 residues. Per the germline V gene, CDR1 is SGHNT and CDR2 is YYREEE (reference sequence). CDR3 residues: CASSLAGGSMNTEAFF. The DNA for the CDR3 is TGTGCCAGCAGCTTGGCTGGGGGGAGCATGAACACTGAAGCTTTCTTT.